Shown below are 12 T cell receptor beta chains from a single sample sequenced in a study of T cells in Graves' hyperthyroidism and ophthalmopathy (dated by TCRdb to between 2018 and 2021). Receptor libraries were prepared by multiplex PCR. TCRdb names Illumina HiSeq 2000 as the instrument used. The TCR beta CDR3 regions were amplified from RNA transcripts. The TCR CDR3 was subjected to a first round of RT-PCR using the HTBI primer set and the Qiagen OneStep RT-PCR kit. TCRdb's own reprocessing of the public reads used fastp at Q25 and MiXCR and kept productive beta chains. Rows with a matching CDR3 protein are joined into one entry that keeps the most common DNA and genes. The sample table lists some 570,000 distinct CDR3 sequences, 17% of them with a count of one. The top ten clones comprise about 16% of the sample. What was sequenced was blood. These receptors all stem from a woman aged 18-35 years with Graves' ophthalmopathy.

This clonotype was observed many times. This chain links TRBV6-5 with TRBJ2-7; D call uncertain. With 2 bases removed from V and 3 bases from J, the gap between germline ends came to 8 bases. CDR1 is MNHEY and CDR2 is SVGAGI in the germline V gene. The CDR3 covers 13 residues. The DNA for the CDR3 is TGTGCCAGCAGTTACGAGGTTGGCTACGAGCAGTACTTC. Translated, it gives CASSYEVGYEQYF.

This clonotype was seen ten or more times. This chain uses TRBV11-2 with TRBJ2-7; no firm D call. Trimming took off 1 base at V and 4 bases at J, with 17 bases between the two ends. The CDR3 is made up of 16 amino acids. Per the germline V gene, CDR1 is SGHAT and CDR2 is FQNNGV. CDR3 loop: CASSLASAAPGYEQYF. The CDR3 DNA follows: TGTGCCAGCAGCTTAGCTTCGGCAGCTCCTGGGTACGAGCAGTACTTC.

This clonotype was counted only a few times. The chain employs TRBV18 and TRBJ2-4; weak D call: TRBD2 (6 bases). This CDR3 spans 16 amino acids. The V end lost 4 bases, the J end lost 1 base, and 14 bases lay between the germline ends. The germline V gene encodes CDR1 KGHSH and CDR2 LQKENI. The CDR3 region is CASSRPRRAAKNIQYF. As DNA, the CDR3 is TGTGCCAGCTCACGTCCTAGGAGGGCGGCCAAAAACATTCAGTACTTC.

This sequence joins TRBV11-1 and TRBJ1-1, with a tentative D call TRBD1 (6 bases). The V end lost 5 bases, the J end lost 8 bases, and 15 bases lay between the germline ends. There are 13 residues in the CDR3. CDR1 is SGHAT and CDR2 is FQDESV in the germline V gene (reference sequence). The DNA for the CDR3 is TGTGCCAGCAGCGATCCAGGGGTCGCAGAAGCTTTCTTT. Residues: CASSDPGVAEAFF.

This clonotype was seen repeatedly, ten times or more. This chain links TRBV20-1 with TRBJ1-1; D may be TRBD1 (5 bases). Trimming pared 4 bases from V and 0 bases from J, leaving 9 bases between. This CDR3 region has 13 residues. From germline, CDR1 is DFQATT and CDR2 SNEGSKA (reference sequence). In DNA, the CDR3 is TGCAGTGCTAAGGGACGGATGAACACTGAAGCTTTCTTT. As protein: CSAKGRMNTEAFF.

For this clonotype: The junction and the germline gene differ at one end; a read error may be behind it. The chain uses TRBV27 and TRBJ1-2; 8 bases match TRBD1. The length of the CDR3 is 14 residues. Per the germline V gene, CDR1 is MNHEY and CDR2 is SMNVEV (reference sequence). CDR3 sequence reads: CASSQAGGNKGYTF. As DNA, the CDR3 is TGCGCCAGCAGCCAAGCAGGGGGCAATAAGGGCTACACCTTC.

This clonotype was detected many times. This chain uses TRBV2 with TRBJ2-2, with unresolved D. Trimming left V 7 bases short and J 5 bases short, with 17 bases between. Per germline, CDR1 SNHLY and CDR2 FYNNEI. The CDR3 totals 15 residues. Here the CDR3 reads CASIARAAPTGELFF. The CDR3, as DNA: TGTGCCAGCATTGCCCGAGCTGCGCCTACCGGGGAGCTGTTTTTT. Using reference TRBV2 and TRBJ2-2 for the parts outside the CDR3, the full variable domain is EPEVTQTPSHQVTQMGQEVILRCVPISNHLYFYWYRQILGQKVEFLVSFYNNEISEKSEIFDDQFSVERPDGSNFTLKIRSTKLEDSAMYFCASIARAAPTGELFFGEGSRLTVL.

With regard to this clonotype: With a much larger clone just one base away, this may be a read error. V and J are TRBV30 and TRBJ2-1; 7 bases match TRBD1. Germline V gene sequence: CDR1 GTSNPN, CDR2 SVGIG (reference sequence). The CDR3 extends over 14 amino acids. Here the CDR3 reads CAWGVGGGVDEQFF. CDR3 nucleotides: TGTGCCTGGGGTGTAGGGGGCGGAGTCGATGAGCAGTTCTTC.

This clonotype came up many times. The V and J genes are TRBV6-1 and TRBJ1-2; D remains unclear. CDR1 and CDR2 from the germline V gene are MNHNS and SASEGT. The V end was cut by 3 bases, the J end by 4 bases, with 6 bases between. The CDR3 is made up of 12 amino acids. CDR3 sequence (DNA): TGTGCCAGCAGTGAGGCTAGCTATGGCTACACCTTC. Its protein is CASSEASYGYTF.

CDR3 residues: CSASPGGRTYEQYF. The CDR3 nucleotides read TGCAGTGCTAGCCCCGGCGGACGAACCTACGAGCAGTACTTC. The J gene is TRBJ2-7, the V gene TRBV20-1; D is ambiguous. The germline V and J ends were trimmed by 3 bases and 2 bases, with 14 bases remaining between them. Germline V gene sequence: CDR1 DFQATT, CDR2 SNEGSKA (reference sequence). This CDR3 spans 14 amino acids.

In this sample, this clonotype turned up many times. CDR3 nucleotides: TGTGCCAGCAGCGTAGGACAGGGAAGGTCTGAAGCTTTCTTT. Encoded protein: CASSVGQGRSEAFF. The rearrangement links TRBV9 to TRBJ1-1; 7 bases align to TRBD1. The V and J ends lost 0 bases and 6 bases, in that order; junction bases with no gene match: 5. This CDR3 has 14 amino acids. CDR1 SGDLS and CDR2 YYNGEE come from the germline V gene.

This clonotype was found many times. The CDR3 coding sequence is TGTGCCAGCAGTGAATCGGCGGACATGAACACTGAAGCTTTCTTT. Translation: CASSESADMNTEAFF. The chain combines TRBV6-1 with TRBJ1-1; TRBD1 might be the D (5 bases). V dropped 2 bases and J dropped 0 bases, with 10 bases sitting between them. In germline, CDR1 is MNHNS, CDR2 SASEGT. The CDR3 is 15 residues long.